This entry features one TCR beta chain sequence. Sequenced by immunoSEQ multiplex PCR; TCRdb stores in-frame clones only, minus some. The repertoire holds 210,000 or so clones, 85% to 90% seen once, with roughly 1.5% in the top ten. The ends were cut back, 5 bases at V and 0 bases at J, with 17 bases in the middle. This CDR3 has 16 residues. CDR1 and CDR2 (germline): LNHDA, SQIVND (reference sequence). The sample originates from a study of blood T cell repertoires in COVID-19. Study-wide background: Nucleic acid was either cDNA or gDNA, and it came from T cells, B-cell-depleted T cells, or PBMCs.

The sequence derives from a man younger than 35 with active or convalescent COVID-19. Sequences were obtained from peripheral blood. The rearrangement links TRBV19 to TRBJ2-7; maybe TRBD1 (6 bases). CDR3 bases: TGTGCCAGTAGTCGAAGAGGACAGCGGAGCTCCTACGAGCAGTACTTC. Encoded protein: CASSRRGQRSSYEQYF.